The 22 T cell receptor beta chains below come from one sample, sequenced in a study of blood T cells in healthy people across ages. Then a second PCR, running roughly 7 to 11 cycles, was carried out with a sample-barcoded 5' primer and a J-beta primer mix. TCRdb re-derived calls from the 5' RACE reads in MiXCR, one entry per CDR3 protein. The data show 980,000 or so distinct CDR3 sequences, with 48% seen just once and about an eighth held by the top ten. The specimen sequenced was blood. The receptors shown here come from a man aged 25 to 45 in good health.

Points on this clonotype: Mismatch with germline at one junction end may stem from a read error. The V and J genes are TRBV27 and TRBJ2-5; 7 bases fit TRBD1. The germline V gene encodes CDR1 MNHEY and CDR2 SMNVEV (reference sequence). This CDR3 has 15 residues. The CDR3 region has the DNA TGTGCCGGCAGTTTTTCGGGACAGCGAACGGAGACCCAGTACTTC. This encodes CAGSFSGQRTETQYF.

This clonotype was counted a few times. The gene calls are TRBV7-9 and TRBJ2-1; 10 positions agree with TRBD2. CDR1 and CDR2 from the germline V gene are SEHNR and FQNEAQ (reference sequence). J lost 7 bases, V lost 1 base, and 10 bases had no gene match. The CDR3 is 17 amino acids. The CDR3 sequence is CASSLGTGTSVLNEQFF. CDR3 bases: TGTGCCAGCAGCTTAGGGACCGGGACTAGCGTATTGAATGAGCAGTTCTTC.

The chain joins TRBV6-6 to TRBJ2-1, with D tentatively TRBD1 or TRBD2 (5 bases each). This CDR3 spans 13 amino acids. CDR1 MNHNY and CDR2 SVGAGI come from the germline V gene (reference sequence). Trimming left V 5 bases short and J 5 bases short, with 10 bases between. CDR3 coding DNA: TGTGCCAGCAGTCGGGACCTTAACAATGAGCAGTTCTTC. Protein product: CASSRDLNNEQFF.

This clonotype was observed a handful of times. CDR3 sequence: CSAGVSGANVLTF. The CDR3, as DNA: TGCAGTGCTGGGGTCTCTGGGGCCAACGTCCTGACTTTC. J is TRBJ2-6 and V is TRBV20-1; D not certain. The CDR3 has 13 amino acids. Germline V CDR1 and CDR2: DFQATT, SNEGSKA (reference sequence). The V end lost 5 bases, the J end lost 0 bases, and 5 bases lay between the germline ends.

The chain carries TRBV3-1 and TRBJ2-5, with D unclear. Germline V gene data show CDR1 as LGHDT and CDR2 as YNNKEL (reference sequence). The V end was cut by 4 bases, the J end by 5 bases, with 14 bases between. This CDR3 spans 14 amino acids. CDR3 region: CASSRPTGPETQYF. CDR3 bases: TGTGCCAGCAGCCGGCCAACGGGTCCCGAGACCCAGTACTTC.

The V gene is TRBV5-1, the J gene TRBJ2-1, with 16 bases matching TRBD2. This CDR3 contains 17 residues. Germline V gene sequence: CDR1 SGHRS, CDR2 YFSETQ. With V trimmed by 4 bases and J by 2 bases, 3 bases remained unmatched. The CDR3 DNA follows: TGCGCCAGCAGCACCGGGACTAGCGGGGGGGCCTACAATGAGCAGTTCTTC. The encoded protein is CASSTGTSGGAYNEQFF.

This clonotype occurred once. This sequence joins TRBV29-1 and TRBJ2-7; 11 nucleotides match TRBD1. Germline loops: CDR1 SQVTM, CDR2 ANQGSEA. The J segment lost 4 bases and the V segment lost 3 bases, leaving 5 bases of the junction unmatched. The CDR3 is made up of 14 amino acids. CDR3 nucleotide sequence: TGCAGCGTTGACTCCGGGACAGGGGGGTACGAGCAGTACTTC. The encoded protein is CSVDSGTGGYEQYF.

J is TRBJ2-3 and V is TRBV29-1, with a weak D call TRBD1 (5 bases). Germline CDR1 is SQVTM and CDR2 is ANQGSEA. This CDR3 is built from 10 residues. The V gene lost 4 bases and the J gene lost 13 bases, with 12 bases spanning the gap. The CDR3 reads CSVADSMKYF. CDR3 nucleotide sequence: TGCAGCGTTGCCGACAGTATGAAGTATTTT.

The chain carries TRBV7-2 and TRBJ2-5, with 7 bases matching TRBD1. Matching the DNA end better, TRBJ2-7 makes the J call doubtful. Germline assignment: CDR1 SGHTA and CDR2 FQGNSA. There are 14 residues in the CDR3. CDR3 region: CASSLLKTGNEQYF. CDR3 in DNA: TGTGCCAGCAGCTTACTCAAGACAGGGAACGAGCAGTACTTC.

This chain joins TRBV6-1 and TRBJ1-6, with no clear D. The length of the CDR3 is 13 residues. V lost 2 bases, J lost 8 bases, and 7 bases lay in between. CDR1 is MNHNS, CDR2 SASEGT, per germline. CDR3 loop: CASSEIEDSPLHF. DNA of the CDR3: TGTGCCAGCAGTGAAATCGAGGATTCACCCCTCCACTTT.

CDR3 nucleotides: TGTGCCAGCAGTATCTCAGGGGGCGCAGAGACCCAGTACTTC. It is translated as CASSISGGAETQYF. This chain uses TRBV25-1 with TRBJ2-5, with 8 bases aligning to TRBD1. The CDR3 extends over 14 amino acids. The V and J ends lost 5 bases and 4 bases, in that order; junction bases with no gene match: 6. Looked up from germline, CDR1 is MGHDK and CDR2 is SYGVNS.

This chain uses TRBV30 with TRBJ2-3; 11 nucleotides align to TRBD1. Germline CDR1 is GTSNPN and CDR2 is SVGIG (reference sequence). This CDR3 is built from 13 residues. Unmatched junction bases numbered 6, after V lost 7 bases and J lost 6 bases. The CDR3 region is CAFGQGALDTQYF. The CDR3 nucleotides read TGTGCCTTCGGACAGGGGGCCCTGGATACGCAGTATTTT.

The chain recombines TRBV28 with TRBJ2-7; 7 nucleotides line up with TRBD1. The CDR3 is 18 amino acids. V lost 6 bases to trimming and J lost 1 base; unmatched junction nucleotides: 18. Germline values: CDR1 MDHEN, CDR2 SYDVKM. The CDR3 coding sequence is TGTGCCAGCAGCCGGATTGTACTTCAGGGGGACGTATCCTACGAGCAGTACTTC. It yields the protein CASSRIVLQGDVSYEQYF.

The rearrangement uses TRBV27 and TRBJ1-2; D remains ambiguous. V lost 8 bases, J lost 8 bases, and 12 bases lay in between. This CDR3 is 11 amino acids long. The germline V gene encodes CDR1 MNHEY and CDR2 SMNVEV (reference sequence). The CDR3 region is CASYTVGGYTF. In DNA, the CDR3 is TGTGCCAGCTATACAGTTGGCGGCTACACCTTC.

The rearrangement uses TRBV18 and TRBJ2-7; D is perhaps TRBD2 (5 bases). The DNA matches TRBJ2-5 better at its end, which makes the J call doubtful. The CDR3 length is 12 residues. CDR1 KGHSH and CDR2 LQKENI come from the germline V gene. The CDR3 nucleotides are TGTGCCAGCTCGGACTTAAAAGAGACCCAGTACTTC. The encoded protein is CASSDLKETQYF.

This clonotype was detected a few times. The chain joins TRBV30 to TRBJ2-7, with TRBD1 matching over 7 bases. The CDR3 is 11 amino acids. Germline V CDR1 and CDR2: GTSNPN, SVGIG (reference sequence). J lost 4 bases, V lost 8 bases, and 5 bases had no gene match. The CDR3 spells CAGTEGYEQYF. The CDR3 nucleotides are TGTGCCGGGACAGAAGGATACGAGCAGTACTTC.

The gene calls are TRBV20-1 and TRBJ2-1; the D gene is possibly TRBD2 (6 bases). This CDR3 is 12 amino acids long. Germline values: CDR1 DFQATT, CDR2 SNEGSKA (reference sequence). The V gene lost 8 bases and the J gene lost 4 bases, with 12 bases spanning the gap. In DNA, the CDR3 is TGCAGTACCGGGGGAAGGTACAATGAGCAGTTCTTC. This gives the protein CSTGGRYNEQFF.

This clonotype was counted only a few times. This rearrangement joins TRBV7-8 to TRBJ2-4; possibly TRBD1 for D (6 bases). The end of the DNA is better explained by TRBJ2-7, so the J call may be wrong. The germline V gene has CDR1 SGHVS and CDR2 FQNEAQ. CDR3 length: 14 residues. This chain's CDR3 is CASRIGRTEYEQYF. The CDR3 DNA reads as TGTGCCAGCCGGATCGGACGGACAGAGTACGAGCAGTACTTC.

The chain carries TRBV4-2 and TRBJ2-2, with TRBD2 matching 8 bases. J was trimmed by 6 bases and V by 1 base; bases with no gene match: 4. Germline lookup yields CDR1 LGHNA and CDR2 YNFKEQ. The CDR3 length is 15 residues. The CDR3 loop is CASSQAGGRSGELFF. The CDR3 nucleotides read TGTGCCAGCAGCCAAGCGGGGGGGCGTTCCGGGGAGCTGTTTTTT.

This chain uses TRBV7-9 with TRBJ2-3; TRBD2 matches at 11 bases. The CDR3 contains 15 residues. Germline CDR1 is SEHNR and CDR2 is FQNEAQ (reference sequence). With V trimmed by 3 bases and J by 6 bases, 5 bases remained unmatched. The CDR3 region has the DNA TGTGCCAGCAGCTTTGGGCTAGCGGGGGGCGATACGCAGTATTTT. It translates to CASSFGLAGGDTQYF.

Note on this clonotype: An end of the junction does not agree with germline; a read error may underlie this. The chain has TRBV29-1 and TRBJ2-1, with D maybe TRBD1 (7 bases). CDR3 size: 15 residues. From germline, CDR1 is SQVTM and CDR2 ANQGSEA. This chain's CDR3 is CSVDGRGRGSNERFF. In DNA form, the CDR3 reads TGCAGCGTTGATGGGCGGGGCAGGGGGTCCAATGAGCGGTTCTTC.

This clonotype was found many times. The chain combines TRBV9 with TRBJ2-2; the match to TRBD1 covers 7 bases. Germline V gives CDR1 SGDLS, CDR2 YYNGEE. This CDR3 is built from 15 residues. V dropped 0 bases and J dropped 4; count of bases not matched to a gene: 3. The CDR3 DNA reads TGTGCCAGCAGCGTAGGGGACAGCATCACCGGGGAGCTGTTTTTT. Its protein is CASSVGDSITGELFF.